This record looks at one TCR beta chain sequence and its context. Antigen unknown. Other DNA sequences in this sample translate to the same CDR3. Germline V gene sequence: CDR1 SGHTA, CDR2 FQGNSA. V was clipped by 2 bases and J by 4 bases, with 11 bases between them. CDR3 length equals 14 residues. The data are from a study of beta chain features in type 1 diabetes. General study results and limits: A potential influence of HLA type upon TCRB rearrangement remained unresolved herein. PCR might preferentially amplify shorter templates, equally in patients and controls.

CD45RO/CCR7/CD25/CD127/CD95/CD27 separated CD4+ naive, central memory, regulatory and stem cell-like memory cells by sorting. Purity of each sorted population was above 95%. The entirety of the isolated RNA underwent reverse transcription, so expressed TCRB transcripts were sequenced. The data were produced by immunoSEQ multiplex PCR, yet TCRdb's version contains in-frame clones alone and is incomplete. This table holds 200,000 to 300,000 clones, 27% found once. Sequencing was performed on central memory CD4+ T cells from blood. V gene TRBV7-2 combines with J gene TRBJ2-5; perhaps TRBD1 as D (6 bases). The receptor's source is a man between 25 and 39 years old in good health. The CDR3 coding sequence is TGTGCCAGCAGCTTATCCGGCAGGGGAGAGACCCAGTACTTC. It yields the protein CASSLSGRGETQYF.